These T cell receptor beta chains were read from a single sample in a study of cytomegalovirus exposure and HLA in healthy donors. TCRdb's copy holds only in-frame clones and misses some; the assay was immunoSEQ multiplex PCR. The sample has about 210,000 clones, and its top ten clones hold about 0.9%. The source material was PBMCs. These receptors came from a woman between 25 and 40 years old in good health and CMV-seropositive. Both conserved end residues are part of each CDR3.

cdr3_length v_call cdr3_aa
15 TRBV15 CATSRGRGLSYEQYF
12 TRBV28 CASSGGFRTQYF
16 TRBV7-2 CASSLSGRQGSQPQHF
14 TRBV4-3 CASSPSSSGNEQFF
15 TRBV29-1 CSVEQGREALNEQFF
15 TRBV4-1 CASSQGTVGREKLFF
15 TRBV19 CASSGLAGLNKTQYF
14 TRBV27 CASRLGSPLNEQFF
14 TRBV4-2 CASSPGTGLEPQHF
13 TRBV7-2 CASSTGREYGYTF
14 TRBV28 CASITGGLNTEAFF